The rows below give T cell receptor beta chains drawn from one sample of a study of neoadjuvant anti-PD-1 for oral cavity cancer. Libraries were prepared by immunoSEQ multiplex PCR; TCRdb keeps only in-frame clonotypes and omits some of them. The sample lists about 9,200 clones, roughly 67% occurring once. This sample comprised tumor tissue, obtained after nivolumab (anti-PD-1) treatment. These receptors were obtained from a person aged 35-79 years with oral cavity squamous cell carcinoma. Both conserved end residues are part of each CDR3. The order of the fields is CDR3 protein, CDR3 DNA, clone size, J gene, V gene, D gene. D genes are given only for firm matches. Size is stated for part of the rows, as once, few or many counts, or as a class when the clone is expanded.

cdr3_aa: CASTPLAGTGELFF; cdr3_nt: TGTGCCAGTACCCCACTAGCGGGCACCGGGGAGCTGTTTTTT; clone_size: NA; j_call: TRBJ2-2; v_call: TRBV19; d_call: TRBD2
cdr3_aa: CASSPGQGADYGYTF; cdr3_nt: TGCGCCAGCAGCCCCGGACAGGGGGCTGACTATGGCTACACCTTC; clone_size: NA; j_call: TRBJ1-2; v_call: TRBV5-1; d_call: TRBD1
cdr3_aa: CASSISASGNYEQYF; cdr3_nt: TGTGCCAGTAGTATTTCGGCTAGCGGGAACTACGAGCAGTACTTC; clone_size: NA; j_call: TRBJ2-7; v_call: TRBV19; d_call: TRBD2
cdr3_aa: CASSLTSGTGGADTQYF; cdr3_nt: TGTGCCAGCAGTCTAACCTCCGGGACAGGGGGCGCAGATACGCAGTATTTT; clone_size: once; j_call: TRBJ2-3; v_call: TRBV28; d_call: TRBD1
cdr3_aa: CASSLDRGHYGYTF; cdr3_nt: TGTGCCAGCAGCTTAGACAGGGGTCACTATGGCTACACCTTC; clone_size: NA; j_call: TRBJ1-2; v_call: TRBV11-2; d_call: NA
cdr3_aa: CASSQVTLRDNEQFF; cdr3_nt: TGTGCCAGCAGCCAGGTCACGCTACGGGATAATGAGCAGTTCTTC; clone_size: NA; j_call: TRBJ2-1; v_call: TRBV11-1; d_call: NA
cdr3_aa: CASSWGPGGNYGYTF; cdr3_nt: TGTGCCAGCAGCTGGGGGCCGGGAGGCAACTATGGCTACACCTTC; clone_size: few; j_call: TRBJ1-2; v_call: TRBV5-6; d_call: NA
cdr3_aa: CASSEAPTGGGYGYTF; cdr3_nt: TGTGCCAGCAGTGAAGCGCCTACAGGGGGAGGATATGGCTACACCTTC; clone_size: NA; j_call: TRBJ1-2; v_call: TRBV6-1; d_call: TRBD1
cdr3_aa: CASSYSKSDTQYF; cdr3_nt: TGTGCCAGCAGTTACTCGAAGTCAGATACGCAGTATTTT; clone_size: NA; j_call: TRBJ2-3; v_call: TRBV6-5; d_call: NA
cdr3_aa: CASSIDGLAGRDEQFF; cdr3_nt: TGTGCCAGTAGTATAGATGGACTAGCGGGAAGGGATGAGCAGTTCTTC; clone_size: NA; j_call: TRBJ2-1; v_call: TRBV19; d_call: TRBD2
cdr3_aa: CAIRGGTGDFFLTEAFF; cdr3_nt: TGTGCCATCAGAGGGGGGACAGGGGATTTCTTTTTAACTGAAGCTTTCTTT; clone_size: NA; j_call: TRBJ1-1; v_call: TRBV10-3; d_call: TRBD1
cdr3_aa: CAISGRTGALLEAFF; cdr3_nt: TGTGCCATCAGTGGACGGACAGGGGCCCTTCTTGAAGCTTTCTTT; clone_size: NA; j_call: TRBJ1-1; v_call: TRBV10-3; d_call: TRBD1
cdr3_aa: CSVEGQTRYEQFF; cdr3_nt: TGCAGCGTTGAAGGCCAGACTAGGTATGAGCAGTTCTTC; clone_size: NA; j_call: TRBJ2-1; v_call: TRBV29-1; d_call: NA
cdr3_aa: CASSPRVSGEKLFF; cdr3_nt: TGTGCCAGCAGCCCGCGGGTCTCGGGAGAAAAACTGTTTTTT; clone_size: NA; j_call: TRBJ1-4; v_call: TRBV7-9; d_call: NA
cdr3_aa: CASSSGQREQYF; cdr3_nt: TGTGCCAGCAGCTCCGGACAGCGCGAGCAGTACTTC; clone_size: NA; j_call: TRBJ2-7; v_call: TRBV7-1; d_call: NA
cdr3_aa: CASRQGRFGGYTF; cdr3_nt: TGTGCCAGCAGGCAGGGGCGATTCGGGGGCTACACCTTC; clone_size: few; j_call: TRBJ1-2; v_call: TRBV6-5; d_call: NA
cdr3_aa: CASSLTGLSAGNTIYF; cdr3_nt: TGTGCCAGCAGTTTAACAGGACTTTCCGCGGGAAACACCATATATTTT; clone_size: NA; j_call: TRBJ1-3; v_call: TRBV28; d_call: NA
cdr3_aa: CASSPIPDQPQHF; cdr3_nt: TGTGCCAGCTCACCAATCCCGGATCAGCCCCAGCATTTT; clone_size: NA; j_call: TRBJ1-5; v_call: TRBV18; d_call: NA
cdr3_aa: CASSLDVGGYVYEQYF; cdr3_nt: TGTGCCAGCAGCTTAGATGTCGGGGGGTACGTTTACGAGCAGTACTTC; clone_size: once; j_call: TRBJ2-7; v_call: TRBV7-2; d_call: TRBD2
cdr3_aa: CSVAGGTSSYEQYF; cdr3_nt: TGCAGCGTCGCGGGGGGGACTAGCAGCTACGAGCAGTACTTC; clone_size: NA; j_call: TRBJ2-7; v_call: TRBV29-1; d_call: TRBD2
cdr3_aa: CASSPASGGSLNEQFF; cdr3_nt: TGTGCCAGCTCACCGGCTAGCGGGGGAAGTTTGAATGAGCAGTTCTTC; clone_size: NA; j_call: TRBJ2-1; v_call: TRBV18; d_call: TRBD2
cdr3_aa: CASGLGPRNTGELFF; cdr3_nt: TGTGCCAGCGGATTGGGACCTCGGAACACCGGGGAGCTGTTTTTT; clone_size: NA; j_call: TRBJ2-2; v_call: TRBV6-1; d_call: NA
cdr3_aa: CASSQDPTGGAFF; cdr3_nt: TGCGCCAGCAGCCAGGATCCGACAGGGGGAGCTTTCTTT; clone_size: NA; j_call: TRBJ1-1; v_call: TRBV4-1; d_call: TRBD1
cdr3_aa: CASSTRLTSGRRGETQYF; cdr3_nt: TGTGCCAGTAGTACGCGCCTTACTAGCGGGAGACGGGGAGAGACCCAGTACTTC; clone_size: NA; j_call: TRBJ2-5; v_call: TRBV19; d_call: TRBD2
cdr3_aa: CASSVVVEGDDGYTF; cdr3_nt: TGTGCCAGCAGCGTAGTTGTTGAGGGGGATGATGGCTACACCTTC; clone_size: few; j_call: TRBJ1-2; v_call: TRBV9; d_call: NA
cdr3_aa: CSVGLGGTGTEAFF; cdr3_nt: TGCAGCGTGGGACTAGGGGGTACGGGAACTGAAGCTTTCTTT; clone_size: few; j_call: TRBJ1-1; v_call: TRBV29-1; d_call: NA
cdr3_aa: CASSPIVAGDQETQYF; cdr3_nt: TGTGCCAGCTCACCAATAGTAGCGGGGGATCAAGAGACCCAGTACTTC; clone_size: NA; j_call: TRBJ2-5; v_call: TRBV18; d_call: TRBD2
cdr3_aa: CASSMGADFYGYTF; cdr3_nt: TGTGCCAGTAGTATGGGGGCAGACTTCTATGGCTACACCTTC; clone_size: few; j_call: TRBJ1-2; v_call: TRBV19; d_call: NA
cdr3_aa: CASSLLAGSYNEQFF; cdr3_nt: TGTGCCAGCAGCTTACTGGCAGGCTCCTACAATGAGCAGTTCTTC; clone_size: NA; j_call: TRBJ2-1; v_call: TRBV5-6; d_call: NA
cdr3_aa: CASSMTGGDSPLHF; cdr3_nt: TGCGCCAGCAGTATGACAGGGGGCGATTCACCCCTCCACTTT; clone_size: few; j_call: TRBJ1-6; v_call: TRBV10-1; d_call: TRBD1
cdr3_aa: CASSNLGGKNNEQFF; cdr3_nt: TGCGCCAGCAGCAATCTAGGGGGAAAGAACAATGAGCAGTTCTTC; clone_size: once; j_call: TRBJ2-1; v_call: TRBV5-1; d_call: NA
cdr3_aa: CASSLEFGRLNEKLFF; cdr3_nt: TGTGCCAGTAGCTTGGAGTTCGGGCGGCTTAATGAAAAACTGTTTTTT; clone_size: NA; j_call: TRBJ1-4; v_call: TRBV19; d_call: NA
cdr3_aa: CASSLKAGGGSPLHF; cdr3_nt: TGTGCCAGCAGCTTAAAGGCAGGGGGAGGGTCACCCCTCCACTTT; clone_size: NA; j_call: TRBJ1-6; v_call: TRBV7-2; d_call: TRBD1
cdr3_aa: CASSRSTGTGVGRMNTEAFF; cdr3_nt: TGTGCCAGCAGCCGCTCAACCGGGACAGGGGTCGGGAGGATGAACACTGAAGCTTTCTTT; clone_size: NA; j_call: TRBJ1-1; v_call: TRBV5-5; d_call: TRBD1
cdr3_aa: CAVARPPSDTQYF; cdr3_nt: TGTGCCGTGGCTAGGCCGCCGTCAGATACGCAGTATTTT; clone_size: NA; j_call: TRBJ2-3; v_call: TRBV19; d_call: NA
cdr3_aa: CASSIRDRARNTEAFF; cdr3_nt: TGTGCCAGTAGCATCCGGGACAGGGCCCGGAACACTGAAGCTTTCTTT; clone_size: NA; j_call: TRBJ1-1; v_call: TRBV19; d_call: TRBD1